The clone carrying this TCR beta chain was observed at least ten times. Its antigen remains unidentified. TCRdb re-derived calls from the 5' RACE reads in MiXCR, one entry per CDR3 protein. In the table there are more than 60,000 distinct CDR3 sequences, under 5.5% of which are singletons. The data belong to a study of CD8 T cells in ankylosing spondylitis. Points from the study as a whole: Roughly eight highly homologous variants formed a TCR beta motif that appeared characteristic of ankylosing spondylitis blood. Disease-linked clones had a CD8+ phenotype and relatively low frequency in peripheral blood. Reported data indicate significant enrichment of disease-linked clones within matched ankylosing spondylitis synovial fluid.

The CDR3 has 16 residues. V lost 4 bases and J lost 5; bases outside the gene matches: 11. From germline, CDR1 is DFQATT and CDR2 SNEGSKA (reference sequence). This receptor was identified in a male donor with ankylosing spondylitis or in good health (not recorded which). The chain recombines TRBV20-1 with TRBJ2-1; 10 nucleotides match TRBD2. The sequenced material came from blood, either unsorted or a sorted T cell fraction (not recorded which). CDR3 in amino acids: CSATPTGTSADNEQFF. The CDR3 DNA reads as TGCAGTGCTACCCCCACGGGGACTAGCGCGGACAATGAGCAGTTCTTC.